One T cell receptor (beta chain) is described in this entry. What it binds is unknown. The PCR used 60 Vbeta and 13 Jbeta primers. The protocol was immunoSEQ multiplex PCR, while the TCRdb copy is restricted to in-frame clones and leaves out a portion. Among about 140,000 clones listed, more than 70% were seen once. The data stem from a study of cytomegalovirus exposure and HLA in healthy donors. Study-wide findings and caveats: The HLA-A and HLA-B alleles of most subjects were reportedly predicted accurately from TCR beta sequences. In a later analysis, donors in an Asian-associated ancestry cluster reportedly had fewer N-insertions in productive TCRs than the cohort mean. The sole available immune exposure information was CMV serostatus.

The V gene lost 5 bases and the J gene lost 5 bases, with 15 bases spanning the gap. Looked up from germline, CDR1 is MNHEY and CDR2 is SMNVEV (reference sequence). The CDR3 has 14 residues. Sequences were obtained from PBMCs. The V call is TRBV27, the J call TRBJ2-5, with TRBD1 as a possible D gene (6 bases). This sequence originates from a man aged 18 to 30 in good health and CMV-seropositive. The CDR3 protein is CASSPYGGGETQYF. Written as DNA, the CDR3 is TGTGCCAGCAGTCCCTATGGGGGCGGCGAGACCCAGTACTTC.